The 3 T cell receptor beta chains in this list originate from one sample, sequenced in a study of a mutant IDH1 vaccine in newly diagnosed glioma. Described time point: week 23, last vaccination. Vaccination used 300 ug of mutant IDH1 20-mer peptide per dose, with topical imiquimod. No antigens are known for them. Clones were sequenced by immunoSEQ multiplex PCR, and TCRdb holds only the in-frame ones, with some missing. The table includes tens of thousands of clones, about 85% detected once. Sequences were derived from PBMCs, sampled from a glioma patient whose treatment included an IDH1 peptide vaccine. All receptors derive from a woman under 30 with glioma.

The V call is TRBV7-9, the J call TRBJ2-7, with 11 bases lining up with TRBD1. The germline CDR1 and CDR2 sequences are SEHNR and FQNEAQ (reference sequence). Losses at the gene ends were 5 bases for V and 5 bases for J; bases not matched to a gene: 8. The CDR3 has 15 amino acids. CDR3 DNA: TGTGCCAGCAGCGTATACCGGGACAGGGGGGACGAGCAGTACTTC. It translates to CASSVYRDRGDEQYF.

The chain joins TRBV2 to TRBJ1-1; no clear D. This CDR3 contains 11 residues. Between the trimmed V and J ends, which lost 8 bases and 8 bases, there was a span of 12 bases. Looked up from germline, CDR1 is SNHLY and CDR2 is FYNNEI. The CDR3 DNA sequence: TGTGCCAGCCGACTTTTGGAAGAAGCTTTCTTT. It codes for CASRLLEEAFF.

The J gene is TRBJ2-3, the V gene TRBV7-9; a weak D match, TRBD1 (5 bases). The ends were cut back, 1 base at V and 1 base at J, with 9 bases in the middle. Germline-derived CDR1 and CDR2 are SEHNR and FQNEAQ (reference sequence). This CDR3 is 15 amino acids long. CDR3 residues: CASSLVDSRTDTQYF. In DNA form, the CDR3 reads TGTGCCAGCAGCTTAGTCGACAGTCGCACAGATACGCAGTATTTT.